This is a list of T cell receptor beta chains from one sample in a study of T cell repertoires in cytomegalovirus infection. TCRdb reprocessed the reads via MiXCR and lists one record per CDR3 protein. This table has under 450,000 distinct CDR3 sequences, approximately 30% appearing once. No antigens are known for them. The specimen comprised cultured PBMCs, sampled from culture after CMV antigen stimulation. The receptor source for this set is a human donor in good health (CMV status not recorded). Some clones in this sample may be carry-over from other donors' samples. Each CDR3 is given with its conserved first and last residue. A D gene is named only where the DNA matches it firmly. Not every row has a clone size; where given, it reads once, few, many or a size class.

v_gene: TRBV19; d_gene: TRBD1; len: 13; abundance: NA; j_gene: TRBJ1-1; CDR3nt: TGTGCCAGTAGTAGGACAGGGCCGACATTTGCTTTCTTT; CDR3aa: CASSRTGPTFAFF
v_gene: TRBV19; d_gene: TRBD2; len: 16; abundance: NA; j_gene: TRBJ2-1; CDR3nt: TGTGCCAGTAGTACCCATGGGACTAGCGGCTACAATGAGCAGTTCTTC; CDR3aa: CASSTHGTSGYNEQFF
v_gene: TRBV19; d_gene: NA; len: 12; abundance: NA; j_gene: TRBJ1-2; CDR3nt: TGTGCCAGCAAAGAAAGGACCGGGGGCTACACCTTC; CDR3aa: CASKERTGGYTF
v_gene: TRBV4-1; d_gene: NA; len: 13; abundance: few; j_gene: TRBJ1-2; CDR3nt: TGCGCCAGCAGCCAGGACGGGTACTATGGCTACACCTTC; CDR3aa: CASSQDGYYGYTF
v_gene: TRBV12-3/TRBV12-4; d_gene: NA; len: 16; abundance: NA; j_gene: TRBJ2-1; CDR3nt: TGTGCCAGCAGTTTCCGGTTAGGGGGGGCTAACAATGAGCAGTTCTTC; CDR3aa: CASSFRLGGANNEQFF
v_gene: TRBV29-1; d_gene: NA; len: 16; abundance: NA; j_gene: TRBJ2-1; CDR3nt: TGCAGCGTTCAAGGACCAGCGAGACTCTCCTACAATGAGCAGTTCTTC; CDR3aa: CSVQGPARLSYNEQFF
v_gene: TRBV24-1; d_gene: NA; len: 12; abundance: NA; j_gene: TRBJ2-1; CDR3nt: TGTGCCACCAGTGATTTGCGCGCAGAGCAGTTCTTC; CDR3aa: CATSDLRAEQFF
v_gene: TRBV19; d_gene: TRBD2; len: 15; abundance: NA; j_gene: TRBJ2-3; CDR3nt: TGTGCCAGTAGAACTAGCGGGACACGCGCAGATACGCAGTATTTT; CDR3aa: CASRTSGTRADTQYF
v_gene: TRBV19; d_gene: TRBD1; len: 13; abundance: once; j_gene: TRBJ1-1; CDR3nt: TGTGCCAGCCAGTGGGGACAGGGCACTGAAGCTTTCTTT; CDR3aa: CASQWGQGTEAFF
v_gene: TRBV5-1; d_gene: TRBD2; len: 16; abundance: NA; j_gene: TRBJ2-1; CDR3nt: TGCGCCAGCAGCTCGACTAGCGGGAGGGCATACAATGAGCAGTTCTTC; CDR3aa: CASSSTSGRAYNEQFF
v_gene: TRBV10-3; d_gene: TRBD2; len: 14; abundance: few; j_gene: TRBJ2-1; CDR3nt: TGTGCCATCAGTGACGCGGGAGGGATGGGTGAGCAGTTCTTC; CDR3aa: CAISDAGGMGEQFF
v_gene: TRBV7-2; d_gene: TRBD1; len: 15; abundance: few; j_gene: TRBJ2-5; CDR3nt: TGTGCCAGCAGCTTCAACAGGGGGTCCCAAGAGACCCAGTACTTC; CDR3aa: CASSFNRGSQETQYF
v_gene: TRBV5-6; d_gene: NA; len: 16; abundance: NA; j_gene: TRBJ2-1; CDR3nt: TGTGCCAGCAGCTCGAGACCAGGGGTCTCCTACAATGAGCAGTTCTTC; CDR3aa: CASSSRPGVSYNEQFF
v_gene: TRBV27; d_gene: NA; len: 15; abundance: NA; j_gene: TRBJ2-7; CDR3nt: TGTGCCAGCAGTTTATTTGGCGGGACCCCCAGCGAGCAGTACTTC; CDR3aa: CASSLFGGTPSEQYF
v_gene: TRBV15; d_gene: TRBD2; len: 16; abundance: many; j_gene: TRBJ2-1; CDR3nt: TGTGCCACCAGCAGATGGACTAGCGGGATAAAGTATGAGCAGTTCTTC; CDR3aa: CATSRWTSGIKYEQFF
v_gene: TRBV4-1; d_gene: TRBD1; len: 17; abundance: NA; j_gene: TRBJ2-7; CDR3nt: TGCGCCAGCAGCCAAGGTCCCCTTGGGACAGGCCTTTACGAGCAGTACTTC; CDR3aa: CASSQGPLGTGLYEQYF
v_gene: TRBV19; d_gene: TRBD1; len: 15; abundance: few; j_gene: TRBJ2-1; CDR3nt: TGTGCCAGTAGCCCAATCGACAGGGGTTCGCCTGAGCAGTTCTTC; CDR3aa: CASSPIDRGSPEQFF
v_gene: TRBV14; d_gene: TRBD2; len: 16; abundance: NA; j_gene: TRBJ2-1; CDR3nt: TGTGCCAGCAGCCAAGCAGGGAGGGGAGTCGCATACGAGCAGTTCTTC; CDR3aa: CASSQAGRGVAYEQFF
v_gene: TRBV29-1; d_gene: TRBD1; len: 16; abundance: NA; j_gene: TRBJ1-1; CDR3nt: TGCAGCGTTGGGGGGACAGGGGGAGTTTTAAACACTGAAGCTTTCTTT; CDR3aa: CSVGGTGGVLNTEAFF
v_gene: TRBV7-2; d_gene: NA; len: 15; abundance: NA; j_gene: TRBJ1-1; CDR3nt: TGTGCCAGCAGCCTCCGGGGGGGGATTGCCACTGAAGCTTTCTTT; CDR3aa: CASSLRGGIATEAFF
v_gene: TRBV12-3/TRBV12-4; d_gene: TRBD2; len: 17; abundance: NA; j_gene: TRBJ2-3; CDR3nt: TGTGCCACCACACCGAATCGGCGGGAGATGCGCACAGATACGCAGTATTTT; CDR3aa: CATTPNRREMRTDTQYF
v_gene: TRBV7-2; d_gene: NA; len: 16; abundance: many; j_gene: TRBJ2-5; CDR3nt: TGTGCCAGCAGCTTCGGGCCGGAACTGTACCAAGAGACCCAGTACTTC; CDR3aa: CASSFGPELYQETQYF
v_gene: TRBV7-2; d_gene: NA; len: 13; abundance: many; j_gene: TRBJ1-1; CDR3nt: TGTGCCAGCAGCTTATTGACAGATGGTGAAGCTTTCTTT; CDR3aa: CASSLLTDGEAFF
v_gene: TRBV7-9; d_gene: NA; len: 12; abundance: NA; j_gene: TRBJ1-1; CDR3nt: TGTGCCAGCAGCTTAGCGGGAGGTAGAACTTTCTTT; CDR3aa: CASSLAGGRTFF
v_gene: TRBV28; d_gene: TRBD1; len: 16; abundance: NA; j_gene: TRBJ2-5; CDR3nt: TGTGCCAGCAGTTTGCCTGGGACAGACATCCCGGTGACCCAGTACTTC; CDR3aa: CASSLPGTDIPVTQYF
v_gene: TRBV7-9; d_gene: NA; len: 13; abundance: NA; j_gene: TRBJ2-7; CDR3nt: TGTGCCGTAGACGGCGGGGAGTCCTACGAGCAGTACTTC; CDR3aa: CAVDGGESYEQYF
v_gene: TRBV27; d_gene: NA; len: 15; abundance: few; j_gene: TRBJ2-5; CDR3nt: TGTGCCAGCAGTTTAATTACGGCAGACCAAGAGACCCAGTACTTC; CDR3aa: CASSLITADQETQYF
v_gene: TRBV6-2/TRBV6-3; d_gene: NA; len: 14; abundance: NA; j_gene: TRBJ2-3; CDR3nt: TGTGCCAGCAGTCAAGTCCGTGGCGCAGATACGCAGTATTTT; CDR3aa: CASSQVRGADTQYF
v_gene: TRBV29-1; d_gene: TRBD2; len: 19; abundance: few; j_gene: TRBJ2-1; CDR3nt: TGCAGCGTTGAAGATCCAGGGACTAGCGGTACGTTTTTCGACAATGAGCAGTTCTTC; CDR3aa: CSVEDPGTSGTFFDNEQFF
v_gene: TRBV19; d_gene: NA; len: 14; abundance: once; j_gene: TRBJ2-7; CDR3nt: TGTGCCAGTAGTATTGGGCGGGGCTCCTACGAGCAGTACTTC; CDR3aa: CASSIGRGSYEQYF
v_gene: TRBV4-1; d_gene: TRBD1; len: 16; abundance: many; j_gene: TRBJ1-2; CDR3nt: TGCGCCAGCAGCCCCGGGACAGGGGGTCCTTCGCGAGGCTACACCTTC; CDR3aa: CASSPGTGGPSRGYTF
v_gene: TRBV11-1; d_gene: NA; len: 14; abundance: few; j_gene: TRBJ2-1; CDR3nt: TGTGCCAGCAGCTCAAACCCTGCGTTAGATGAGCAGTTCTTC; CDR3aa: CASSSNPALDEQFF
v_gene: TRBV7-2; d_gene: TRBD2; len: 16; abundance: NA; j_gene: TRBJ2-4; CDR3nt: TGTGCCAGCAGCTTCGATCTTCTAGCGGGCAAAAACATTCAGTACTTC; CDR3aa: CASSFDLLAGKNIQYF
v_gene: TRBV9; d_gene: NA; len: 15; abundance: NA; j_gene: TRBJ1-5; CDR3nt: TGTGCCAGCAGCGTAGACGCGGGTAGGGATCAGCCCCAGCATTTT; CDR3aa: CASSVDAGRDQPQHF
v_gene: TRBV28; d_gene: NA; len: 12; abundance: few; j_gene: TRBJ1-6; CDR3nt: TGTGCCAGCATTAGGGGCGGTTCACCCCTCCACTTT; CDR3aa: CASIRGGSPLHF
v_gene: TRBV18; d_gene: NA; len: 14; abundance: NA; j_gene: TRBJ2-1; CDR3nt: TGTGCCAGCTCACCACCTAGTCCATCATGGGAGCAGTTCTTC; CDR3aa: CASSPPSPSWEQFF
v_gene: TRBV6-2/TRBV6-3; d_gene: TRBD2; len: 18; abundance: once; j_gene: TRBJ2-1; CDR3nt: TGTGCCAGCAGTTACTCTTCTGGGACTAGCGGGAGGTGGGGTGAGCAGTTCTTC; CDR3aa: CASSYSSGTSGRWGEQFF
v_gene: TRBV7-6; d_gene: NA; len: 13; abundance: many; j_gene: TRBJ2-3; CDR3nt: TGTGCCAGCAGCTTAGTGGACACAGATACGCAGTATTTT; CDR3aa: CASSLVDTDTQYF
v_gene: TRBV29-1; d_gene: NA; len: 10; abundance: NA; j_gene: TRBJ2-1; CDR3nt: TGCAGCTCTAGCGTTACTGAGCAGTTCTTC; CDR3aa: CSSSVTEQFF
v_gene: TRBV15; d_gene: NA; len: 15; abundance: few; j_gene: TRBJ1-3; CDR3nt: TGTGCCACCAGCAGAGGGGGAATGGACGGAAACACCATATATTTT; CDR3aa: CATSRGGMDGNTIYF
v_gene: TRBV7-8; d_gene: NA; len: 15; abundance: NA; j_gene: TRBJ2-1; CDR3nt: TGTGCCAGCAGCCTTGGACCCCTAGATGGGAATGAGCAGTTCTTC; CDR3aa: CASSLGPLDGNEQFF
v_gene: TRBV24-1; d_gene: NA; len: 13; abundance: NA; j_gene: TRBJ2-3; CDR3nt: TGTGCCACCCGAGGGCACCAGGCAGATACGCAGTATTTT; CDR3aa: CATRGHQADTQYF
v_gene: TRBV6-2/TRBV6-3; d_gene: NA; len: 15; abundance: few; j_gene: TRBJ2-2; CDR3nt: TGTGCCAGCAGGCCGCTAGCGTCGGGCACCGGGGAGCTGTTTTTT; CDR3aa: CASRPLASGTGELFF
v_gene: TRBV11-2; d_gene: TRBD2; len: 14; abundance: NA; j_gene: TRBJ2-1; CDR3nt: TGTGCCAGCACCCCCCTAGCGGGAGTGGCTGAGCAGTTCTTC; CDR3aa: CASTPLAGVAEQFF
v_gene: TRBV29-1; d_gene: TRBD1; len: 16; abundance: few; j_gene: TRBJ2-2; CDR3nt: TGCAGCGTCCAGGACAGGGCCGCTTCGAACACCGGGGAGCTGTTTTTT; CDR3aa: CSVQDRAASNTGELFF
v_gene: TRBV7-6; d_gene: NA; len: 18; abundance: many; j_gene: TRBJ1-3; CDR3nt: TGTGCCAGCAGCTTAGGAGGACCTAGGGTTGGTCCTGGAAACACCATATATTTT; CDR3aa: CASSLGGPRVGPGNTIYF
v_gene: TRBV6-5; d_gene: TRBD2; len: 18; abundance: NA; j_gene: TRBJ2-1; CDR3nt: TGTGCCAGCAGTTACAGGTTTGCGGGAGGATCCTCCTACAATGAGCAGTTCTTC; CDR3aa: CASSYRFAGGSSYNEQFF
v_gene: TRBV4-3; d_gene: TRBD2; len: 15; abundance: NA; j_gene: TRBJ2-1; CDR3nt: TGCGCCAGCAGCCAAGATCCCTTAACGGGAGGGGAGCAGTTCTTC; CDR3aa: CASSQDPLTGGEQFF
v_gene: TRBV18; d_gene: NA; len: 14; abundance: few; j_gene: TRBJ2-1; CDR3nt: TGTGCCAGCTCACCGCCAGCAGGGGTCCAACACCAGTTCTTC; CDR3aa: CASSPPAGVQHQFF
v_gene: TRBV7-2; d_gene: TRBD1; len: 16; abundance: few; j_gene: TRBJ2-3; CDR3nt: TGTGCCAGCGGCCAGACGGGGACAGGGGCCACAGATACGCAGTATTTT; CDR3aa: CASGQTGTGATDTQYF
v_gene: TRBV12-3/TRBV12-4; d_gene: NA; len: 14; abundance: NA; j_gene: TRBJ2-3; CDR3nt: TGTGCCAGCACCTCGGCGGGTCACTCTTATACGCAGTATTTT; CDR3aa: CASTSAGHSYTQYF
v_gene: TRBV27; d_gene: TRBD2; len: 15; abundance: once; j_gene: TRBJ2-3; CDR3nt: TGTGCCAGCAGTCTTTATGCGGGAGGAATGGATACGCAGTATTTT; CDR3aa: CASSLYAGGMDTQYF
v_gene: TRBV20-1; d_gene: TRBD1; len: 15; abundance: few; j_gene: TRBJ1-1; CDR3nt: TGCAGTGCTAGAGTTCAGCGGCAGGGGGGGACTGAAGCTTTCTTT; CDR3aa: CSARVQRQGGTEAFF
v_gene: TRBV24-1; d_gene: NA; len: 16; abundance: few; j_gene: TRBJ2-1; CDR3nt: TGTGCCACCAGTGATTTGAGGCAGGGCGCCTACAATGAGCAGTTCTTC; CDR3aa: CATSDLRQGAYNEQFF
v_gene: TRBV27; d_gene: NA; len: 11; abundance: few; j_gene: TRBJ2-3; CDR3nt: TGTGCCACAGCCCGGTTGGATACGCAGTATTTT; CDR3aa: CATARLDTQYF
v_gene: TRBV19; d_gene: NA; len: 13; abundance: many; j_gene: TRBJ1-2; CDR3nt: TGTGCCAGTAGTATGTGGCAGAACTATGGCTACACCTTC; CDR3aa: CASSMWQNYGYTF
v_gene: TRBV7-2; d_gene: TRBD1; len: 14; abundance: many; j_gene: TRBJ2-7; CDR3nt: TGTGCCAGCAGCTTGGTAGGACAGGGCGGCGAGCAGTACTTC; CDR3aa: CASSLVGQGGEQYF
v_gene: TRBV6-5; d_gene: NA; len: 12; abundance: NA; j_gene: TRBJ2-1; CDR3nt: TGTGCCAGCAGTTACTCCGGGGCCGAGCAGTTCTTC; CDR3aa: CASSYSGAEQFF
v_gene: TRBV27; d_gene: TRBD1; len: 15; abundance: NA; j_gene: TRBJ1-5; CDR3nt: TGTGCCAGCAGTTCCCGACACAGGGGAAATCAGCCCCAGCATTTT; CDR3aa: CASSSRHRGNQPQHF
v_gene: TRBV30; d_gene: TRBD1; len: 12; abundance: NA; j_gene: TRBJ1-1; CDR3nt: TGTGCCTGGAGTGGCGACAGGGGAAAAGCTTTCTTT; CDR3aa: CAWSGDRGKAFF